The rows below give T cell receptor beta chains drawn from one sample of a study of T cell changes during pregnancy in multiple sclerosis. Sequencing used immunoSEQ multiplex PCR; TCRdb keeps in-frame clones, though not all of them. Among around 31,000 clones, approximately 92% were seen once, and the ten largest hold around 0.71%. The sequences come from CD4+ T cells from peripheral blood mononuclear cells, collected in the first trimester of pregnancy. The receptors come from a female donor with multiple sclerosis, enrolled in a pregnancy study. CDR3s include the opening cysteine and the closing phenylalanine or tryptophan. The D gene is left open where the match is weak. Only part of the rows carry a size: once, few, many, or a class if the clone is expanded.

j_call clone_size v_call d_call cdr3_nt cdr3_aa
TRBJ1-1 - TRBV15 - TGTGCCACCAGCAGAGTAGTGAACACTGAAGCTTTCTTT CATSRVVNTEAFF
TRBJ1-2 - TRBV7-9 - TGTGCCAGCAGCTCTCCTAACTATGGCTACACCTTC CASSSPNYGYTF
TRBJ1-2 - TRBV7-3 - TGTGCCAGCAGCTCAGGCGGGGGCGTCTCCGGCTACACCTTC CASSSGGGVSGYTF
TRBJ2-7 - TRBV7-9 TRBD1 TGTGCCAGCAGCGATCGACAGGGTTGGGGCGAGCAGTACTTC CASSDRQGWGEQYF
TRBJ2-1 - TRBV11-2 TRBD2 TGTGCCAGCAGCACCCAGCGGGGGGGCGGCAATGAGCAGTTCTTC CASSTQRGGGNEQFF
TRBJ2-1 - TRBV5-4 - TGTGCCAGCAGTCAAGACAGCTACAATGAGCAGTTCTTC CASSQDSYNEQFF
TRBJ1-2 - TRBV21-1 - TGTGTCGTGCGGGAAGACGGCTACACCTTC CVVREDGYTF
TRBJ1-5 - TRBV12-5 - TGTGCTAGTGGTTTGGTCCTGGATGGACAGCCTCTAACAAATCAGCCCCAGCATTTT CASGLVLDGQPLTNQPQHF
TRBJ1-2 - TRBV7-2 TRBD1 TGTGCCAGCAGCCAGACGCCACAGGGGGCAGGGGGCTACACCTTC CASSQTPQGAGGYTF
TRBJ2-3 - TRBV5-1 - TGCGCCAGCAGTCTGGCCGGCGGTTTGAGGGGGTCGAACACAGATACGCAGTATTTT CASSLAGGLRGSNTDTQYF
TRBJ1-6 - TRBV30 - TGTGCCTGGAGTGTAGCAGGGGTTAATTCACCCCTCCACTTT CAWSVAGVNSPLHF
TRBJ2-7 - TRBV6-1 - TGTGCCAGCACCCTGGGCAGGAGGTCCTACGAGCAGTACTTC CASTLGRRSYEQYF
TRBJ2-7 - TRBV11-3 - TGTGCCAGCAGCTTAGAGGGTAGCGGAACCTACGAGCAGTACTTC CASSLEGSGTYEQYF
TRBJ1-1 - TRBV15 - TGTGCCACCAGCAGATCCGTCAGGGGCACTGAAGCTTTCTTT CATSRSVRGTEAFF
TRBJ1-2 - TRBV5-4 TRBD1 TGTGCCAGCAGCTTGGACAGGGGTTTAGGCTATGGCTACACCTTC CASSLDRGLGYGYTF
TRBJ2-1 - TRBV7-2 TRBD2 TGTGCCAGCAGCGGTATTGGGGGGGGTGAGCAGTTCTTC CASSGIGGGEQFF
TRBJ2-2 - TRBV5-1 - TGCGCCAGCAGCTTTAACCCAGGGGACACCGGGGAGCTGTTTTTT CASSFNPGDTGELFF
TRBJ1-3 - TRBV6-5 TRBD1 TGTGCCAGCAGCCCAGGGACAGGTGGAAACACCATATATTTT CASSPGTGGNTIYF
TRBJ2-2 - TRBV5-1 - TGCGCCAGCAGCTTACCAGTCACCGGGGAGCTGTTTTTT CASSLPVTGELFF
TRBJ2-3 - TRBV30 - TGTGCCTGGAGTCTAACAGGGTATACGCAGTATTTT CAWSLTGYTQYF
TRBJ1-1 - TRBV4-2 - TGTGCCAGCAGCTCGCGCAGGGGGAACACTGAAGCTTTCTTT CASSSRRGNTEAFF
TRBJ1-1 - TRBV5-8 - TGTGCCAGCAGCCCTCGCAGGTGGGCTTTCTTT CASSPRRWAFF
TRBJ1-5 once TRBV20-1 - TGCAGTGCTCAGGGAAATCAGCCCCAGCATTTT CSAQGNQPQHF
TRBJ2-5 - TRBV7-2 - TGTGCCAGCAGCTTAGGGACATACCTCGGGGAGACCCAGTACTTC CASSLGTYLGETQYF
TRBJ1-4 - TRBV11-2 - TGTGCCAGCAGCCCCCCAGGGTGGGCTAATGAAAAACTGTTTTTT CASSPPGWANEKLFF
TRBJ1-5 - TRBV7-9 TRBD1 TGTGCCAGCAGCTTAGCAGGGGGCCGGGGCAATCAGCCCCAGCATTTT CASSLAGGRGNQPQHF
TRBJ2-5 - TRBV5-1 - TGCGCCAGCAGCTTGGCTACGGGGGTGGAGACCCAGTACTTC CASSLATGVETQYF
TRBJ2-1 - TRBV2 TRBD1 TGTGCAGAGGGGAGACAGGGCTACAATGAGCAGTTCTTC CAEGRQGYNEQFF
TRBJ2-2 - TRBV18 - TGTGCCAGCTCAACCGGGGGAGCCGGGGAGCTGTTTTTT CASSTGGAGELFF
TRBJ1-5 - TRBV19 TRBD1 TGTGCCAGTAGCGTTTGGACAGGTCCTGATAGCAATCAGCCCCAGCATTTT CASSVWTGPDSNQPQHF
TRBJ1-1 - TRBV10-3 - TGTGCCATCAAGACCGACGGGACTCTAGCTTTCTTT CAIKTDGTLAFF